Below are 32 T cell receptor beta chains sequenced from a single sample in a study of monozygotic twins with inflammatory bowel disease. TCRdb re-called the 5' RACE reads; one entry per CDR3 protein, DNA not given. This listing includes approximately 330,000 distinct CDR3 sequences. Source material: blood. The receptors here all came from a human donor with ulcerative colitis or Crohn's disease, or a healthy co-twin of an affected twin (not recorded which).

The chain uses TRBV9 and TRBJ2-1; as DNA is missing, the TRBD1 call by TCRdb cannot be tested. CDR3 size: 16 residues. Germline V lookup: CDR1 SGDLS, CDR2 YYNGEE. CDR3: CASSVGPPATYNEQFF.

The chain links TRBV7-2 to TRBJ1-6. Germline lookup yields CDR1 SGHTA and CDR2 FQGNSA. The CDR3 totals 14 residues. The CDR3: CASSLVVRNSPLHF.

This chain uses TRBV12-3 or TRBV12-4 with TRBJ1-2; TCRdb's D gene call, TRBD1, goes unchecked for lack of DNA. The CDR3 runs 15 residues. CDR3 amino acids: CASSPGVRRDYGYTF.

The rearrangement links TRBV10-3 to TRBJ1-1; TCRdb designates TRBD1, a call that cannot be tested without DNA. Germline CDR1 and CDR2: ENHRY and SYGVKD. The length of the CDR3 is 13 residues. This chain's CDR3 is CAILSDRGTEAFF.

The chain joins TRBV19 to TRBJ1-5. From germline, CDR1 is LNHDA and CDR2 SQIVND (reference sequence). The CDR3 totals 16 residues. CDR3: CASSIEDGQHHQPQHF.

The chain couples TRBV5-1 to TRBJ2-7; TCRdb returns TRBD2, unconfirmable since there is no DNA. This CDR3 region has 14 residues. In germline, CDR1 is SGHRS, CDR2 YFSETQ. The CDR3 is CASSFEGGPYEQYF.

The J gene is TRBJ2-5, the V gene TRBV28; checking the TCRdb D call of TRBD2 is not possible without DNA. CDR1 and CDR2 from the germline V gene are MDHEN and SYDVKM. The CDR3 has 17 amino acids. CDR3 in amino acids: CASSFRTSGARAETQYF.

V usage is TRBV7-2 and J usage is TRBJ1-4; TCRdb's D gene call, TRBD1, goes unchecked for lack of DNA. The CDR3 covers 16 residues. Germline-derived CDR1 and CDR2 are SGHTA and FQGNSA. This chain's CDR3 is CASSFMGWGGDEKLFF.

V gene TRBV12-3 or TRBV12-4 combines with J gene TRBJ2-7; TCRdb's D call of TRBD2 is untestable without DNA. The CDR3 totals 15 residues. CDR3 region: CASSQWTPNSYEQYF.

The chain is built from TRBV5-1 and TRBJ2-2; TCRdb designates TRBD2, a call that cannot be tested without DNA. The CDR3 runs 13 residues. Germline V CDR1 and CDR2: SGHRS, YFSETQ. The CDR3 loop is CASRTSLTRELFF.

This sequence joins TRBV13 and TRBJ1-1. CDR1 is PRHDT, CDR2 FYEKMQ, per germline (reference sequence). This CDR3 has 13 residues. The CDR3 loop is CASSLGEASEAFF.

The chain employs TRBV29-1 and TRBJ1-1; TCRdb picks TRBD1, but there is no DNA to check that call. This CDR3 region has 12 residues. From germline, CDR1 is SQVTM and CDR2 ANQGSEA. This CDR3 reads CSVVRARTEAFF. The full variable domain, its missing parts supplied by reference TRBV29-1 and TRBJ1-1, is SAVISQKPSRDICQRGTSLTIQCQVDSQVTMMFWYRQQPGQSLTLIATANQGSEATYESGFVIDKFPISRPNLTFSTLTVSNMSPEDSSIYLCSVVRARTEAFFGQGTRLTVV.

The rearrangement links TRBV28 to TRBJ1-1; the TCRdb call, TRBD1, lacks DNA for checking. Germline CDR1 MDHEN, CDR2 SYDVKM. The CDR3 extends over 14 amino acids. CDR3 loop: CASSYPREDTEAFF. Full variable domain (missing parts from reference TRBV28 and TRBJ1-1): DVKVTQSSRYLVKRTGEKVFLECVQDMDHENMFWYRQDPGLGLRLIYFSYDVKMKEKGDIPEGYSVSREKKERFSLILESASTNQTSMYLCASSYPREDTEAFFGQGTRLTVV.

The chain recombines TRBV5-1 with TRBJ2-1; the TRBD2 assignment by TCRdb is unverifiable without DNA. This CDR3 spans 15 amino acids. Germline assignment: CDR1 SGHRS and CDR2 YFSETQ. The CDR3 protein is CASSFLAGVYNEQFF.

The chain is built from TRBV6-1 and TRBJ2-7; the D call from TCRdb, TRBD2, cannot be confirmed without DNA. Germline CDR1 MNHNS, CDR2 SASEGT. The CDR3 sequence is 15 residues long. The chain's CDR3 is CASSEGLAGSYEQYF.

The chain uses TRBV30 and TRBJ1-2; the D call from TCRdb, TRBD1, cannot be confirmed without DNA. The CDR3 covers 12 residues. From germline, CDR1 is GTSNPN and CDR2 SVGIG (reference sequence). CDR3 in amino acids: CAWSPGPYGYTF.

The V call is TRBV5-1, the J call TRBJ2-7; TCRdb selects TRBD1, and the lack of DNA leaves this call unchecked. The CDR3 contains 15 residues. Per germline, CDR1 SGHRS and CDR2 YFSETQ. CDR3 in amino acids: CASTLAGTGDYEQYF.

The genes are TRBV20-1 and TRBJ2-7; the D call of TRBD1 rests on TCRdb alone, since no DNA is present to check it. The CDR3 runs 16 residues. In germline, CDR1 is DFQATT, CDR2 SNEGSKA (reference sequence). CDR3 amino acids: CSASETGTGISYEQYF.

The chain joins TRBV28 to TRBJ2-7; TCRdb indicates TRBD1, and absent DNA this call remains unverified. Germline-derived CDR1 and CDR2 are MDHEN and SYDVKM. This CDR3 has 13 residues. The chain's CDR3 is CASSAGPGDEQYF.

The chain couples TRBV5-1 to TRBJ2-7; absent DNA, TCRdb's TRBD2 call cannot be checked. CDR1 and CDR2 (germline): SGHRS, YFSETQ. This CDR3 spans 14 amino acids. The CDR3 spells CASSSGTPAVGQYF.

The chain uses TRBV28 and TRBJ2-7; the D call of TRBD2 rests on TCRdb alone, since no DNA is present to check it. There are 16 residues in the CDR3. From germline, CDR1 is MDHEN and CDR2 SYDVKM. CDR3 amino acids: CASSFSGRLALNEQYF. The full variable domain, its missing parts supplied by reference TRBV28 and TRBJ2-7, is DVKVTQSSRYLVKRTGEKVFLECVQDMDHENMFWYRQDPGLGLRLIYFSYDVKMKEKGDIPEGYSVSREKKERFSLILESASTNQTSMYLCASSFSGRLALNEQYFGPGTRLTVT.

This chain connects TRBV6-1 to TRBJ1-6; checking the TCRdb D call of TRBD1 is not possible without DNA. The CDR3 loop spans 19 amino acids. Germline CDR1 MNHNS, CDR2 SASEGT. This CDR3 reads CASSEVYRARSSYNSPLHF.

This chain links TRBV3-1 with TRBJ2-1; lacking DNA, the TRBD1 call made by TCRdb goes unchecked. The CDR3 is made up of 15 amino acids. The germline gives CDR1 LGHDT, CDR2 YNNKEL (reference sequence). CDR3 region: CASSVFWTGGNEQFF.

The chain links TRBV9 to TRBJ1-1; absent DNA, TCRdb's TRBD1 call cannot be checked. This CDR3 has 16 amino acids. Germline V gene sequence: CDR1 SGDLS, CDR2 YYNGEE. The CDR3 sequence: CASSVGTFFANTEAFF.

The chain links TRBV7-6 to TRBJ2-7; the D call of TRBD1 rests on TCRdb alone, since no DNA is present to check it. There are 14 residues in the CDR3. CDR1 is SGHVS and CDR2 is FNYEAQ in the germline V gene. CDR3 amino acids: CASSLDPGSDEQYF.

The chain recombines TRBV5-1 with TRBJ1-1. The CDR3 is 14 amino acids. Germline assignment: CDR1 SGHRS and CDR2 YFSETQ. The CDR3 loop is CASSLRGGPLEAFF.

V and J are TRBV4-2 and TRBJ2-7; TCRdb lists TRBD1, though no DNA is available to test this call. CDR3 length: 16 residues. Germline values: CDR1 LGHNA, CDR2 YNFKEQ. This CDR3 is CASSQDKGGKGYEQYF.

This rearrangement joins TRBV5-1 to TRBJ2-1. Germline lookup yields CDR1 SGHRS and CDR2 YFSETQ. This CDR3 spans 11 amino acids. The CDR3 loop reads CASSLWDEQFF. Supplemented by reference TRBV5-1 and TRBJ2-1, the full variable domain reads KAGVTQTPRYLIKTRGQQVTLSCSPISGHRSVSWYQQTPGQGLQFLFEYFSETQRNKGNFPGRFSGRQFSNSRSEMNVSTLELGDSALYLCASSLWDEQFFGPGTRLTVL.

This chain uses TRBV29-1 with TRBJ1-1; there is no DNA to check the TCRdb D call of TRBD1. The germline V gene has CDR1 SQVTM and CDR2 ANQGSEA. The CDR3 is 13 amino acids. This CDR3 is CSAGPGGDTEAFF.

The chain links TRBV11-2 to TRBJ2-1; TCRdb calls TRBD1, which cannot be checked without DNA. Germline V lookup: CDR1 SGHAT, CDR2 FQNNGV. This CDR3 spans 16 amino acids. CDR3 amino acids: CASSLAYLGQDNEQFF.

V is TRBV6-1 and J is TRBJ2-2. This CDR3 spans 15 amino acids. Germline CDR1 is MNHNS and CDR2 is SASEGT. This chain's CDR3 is CASRKKGSNTGELFF.

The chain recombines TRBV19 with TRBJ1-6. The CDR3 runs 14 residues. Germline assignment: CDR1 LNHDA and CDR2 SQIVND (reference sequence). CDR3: CASSIDPSSSVRFF.